This TCR beta chain was observed in a study of T-cell reconstitution after alpha-beta-depleted transplantation in children (dated by TCRdb to 2015 to 2016). Notes on the research overall: Using TCR repertoire profiling, the study quantitatively followed how T-cell immune reconstitution unfolded in children after TCRalphabeta/CD19-depleted allogeneic hematopoietic cell transplantation. Overall results and qualifications from the work: In some patients, the high TCRbeta diversity seen at day 60 was put down to recipient T cells and intrathymic progenitors that had survived conditioning. About two months after transplant, the apparently early recovery of alphabetaT-cell counts reportedly depended on just several hundred clones that had expanded rapidly and came from non-depleted graft cells. The frequencies of hyperexpanded clones fell over the following months, and after one year, T-cell counts and TCRbeta diversity were mostly attributed to newly produced T cells.

This clonotype was counted a few times. Its antigen specificity is not known. Within one base of it there is no much larger clone, and no base qualities were kept. Libraries came from PCR. TCRdb lists the instrument as Illumina HiSeq 2500. TCR library preparation used molecular barcoding, with unique molecular identifiers applied to normalize quantification of the TCRbeta repertoire. The public sequencing data were trimmed at Q25 with fastp and processed into clonotypes with MiXCR by TCRdb, which kept only in-frame beta chains. One record per CDR3 amino acid sequence lists the most common genes and DNA. Within this sample are about 210,000 distinct CDR3 sequences, with approximately 17% of them counted one time only. 43% of the sample rests with the top ten. V loses 0 bases at its end and J loses 2 bases; junction bases beyond the gene matches: 9. The CDR3 runs 18 amino acids, cysteine and phenylalanine included. The sequence is cut down to CDR3 DNA, 54 bases in frame from base 1. The germline V gene sets CDR1 to SGHAT and CDR2 to FQNNGV.

Reading the label with the study, this specimen's treatment or condition is: allogeneic hematopoietic cell transplantation with graft depleted of TCRalphabeta T cells and CD19 B cells. The transplant recipients were children given TCRalphabeta/CD19-depleted allogeneic hematopoietic cell grafts. The sample was PBMCs, mostly from graft donor cells, taken 360 days after TCRalphabeta/CD19-depleted stem cell transplant. This receptor chain uses TRBV11-2 and TRBJ2-3, with 9 central nucleotides matching TRBD2. The clonotype was recovered from a male patient between 2 and 10 years old who had a stem cell transplant for acute lymphoblastic leukemia, so the T cells may come from the graft donor. CDR3 sequence: CASSLDYGTSSTTDTQYF. The nucleotide sequence reads TGTGCCAGCAGCTTAGACTATGGGACTAGCAGTACCACAGATACGCAGTATTTT. This CDR3, with the reference TRBV11-2 and TRBJ2-3 proteins standing in past its ends, gives the full variable domain EAGVAQSPRYKIIEKRQSVAFWCNPISGHATLYWYQQILGQGPKLLIQFQNNGVVDDSQLPKDRFSAERLKGVDSTLKIQPAKLEDSAVYLCASSLDYGTSSTTDTQYFGPGTRLTVL.